This T cell receptor beta chain was sequenced during a study of blood T cells in healthy people across ages. General study points: Strongly correlated with naive T cell percentage was TCR beta diversity. It was not known whether donors were CMV positive (a possible confounder of expanded clonotype changes).

Sample-barcoded 5' priming and a J-beta primer mix drove a second PCR of about 7 to 12 cycles. TCRdb analysed the 5' RACE reads with MiXCR anew, one entry per CDR3 protein. The data contain just under 750,000 distinct CDR3 sequences, roughly 20% of them seen just once; the ten biggest clones take up about 20%. Per sample, extraction of total RNA gave at least 5.5 micrograms in every case. This CDR3 has 14 amino acids. The germline V and J ends were trimmed by 4 bases and 3 bases, with 9 bases remaining between them. The sample holds a few counts of this clonotype. Its cognate antigen is unknown. The clonotype was recovered from a man in his 70s in good health. The sequenced sample was blood. This rearrangement joins TRBV12-3 or TRBV12-4 to TRBJ2-2; D may be TRBD1 (6 bases). The CDR3 region has the DNA TGTGCCAGCAGTTCGACAGGCGACACCGGGGAGCTGTTTTTT. It translates to CASSSTGDTGELFF.